Listed below are T cell receptor beta chains from one sample, sequenced in a study of identical twins. MiXCR, applied by TCRdb to the 5' RACE reads, yields one record per CDR3 protein. The sample gives fewer than 450,000 distinct CDR3 sequences, roughly 9% of which show up once; about 8.1% is in the top ten. Input material: naive T cells sorted from blood. These receptors were obtained from a woman aged 45-65 years in good health. The CDR3 runs from the conserved cysteine through the conserved F or W. The D gene is left open where the match is weak. The listing skips clone size in some rows; elsewhere it reads once, few, many or a size class.

clone_size j_call v_call d_call cdr3_aa cdr3_nt
many TRBJ1-1 TRBV5-1 . CASSLLGVERLEAFF TGCGCCAGCAGCTTGCTCGGGGTTGAACGGCTTGAAGCTTTCTTT
. TRBJ2-5 TRBV20-1 TRBD2 CSARSFGTTQETQYF TGCAGTGCTAGATCCTTCGGGACTACCCAAGAGACCCAGTACTTC
many TRBJ2-7 TRBV30 TRBD2 CAWSVWLAGAPRWEQYF TGTGCCTGGAGTGTGTGGCTAGCGGGAGCCCCCCGCTGGGAGCAGTACTTC
. TRBJ2-7 TRBV7-6 TRBD2 CASSLAGDHSEQYF TGTGCCAGCAGCCTAGCGGGAGATCACTCCGAGCAGTACTTC
few TRBJ2-5 TRBV4-1 . CASSQEGQGWYLETQYF TGCGCCAGCAGCCAAGAGGGTCAGGGGTGGTATTTAGAGACCCAGTACTTC
few TRBJ2-7 TRBV20-1 TRBD2 CSATALLANRGGYEQYF TGCAGTGCAACGGCACTACTAGCGAACCGAGGCGGCTACGAGCAGTACTTC
few TRBJ1-2 TRBV12-5 TRBD1 CASGLAAGQGVGGYTF TGTGCTAGTGGTTTGGCCGCCGGACAGGGGGTGGGTGGCTACACCTTC
. TRBJ2-5 TRBV11-3 . CASSLRGGQETQYF TGTGCCAGCAGCTTACGTGGGGGTCAAGAGACCCAGTACTTC
many TRBJ2-3 TRBV29-1 . CSVSGTDTQYF TGCAGCGTATCAGGGACAGATACGCAGTATTTT
many TRBJ2-1 TRBV12-3/TRBV12-4 . CASRDSQVPEQFF TGTGCCAGCAGGGACTCACAGGTACCAGAGCAGTTCTTC
few TRBJ2-7 TRBV3-1 . CASSQQGLGEQYF TGTGCCAGCAGCCAACAAGGGCTCGGGGAGCAGTACTTC